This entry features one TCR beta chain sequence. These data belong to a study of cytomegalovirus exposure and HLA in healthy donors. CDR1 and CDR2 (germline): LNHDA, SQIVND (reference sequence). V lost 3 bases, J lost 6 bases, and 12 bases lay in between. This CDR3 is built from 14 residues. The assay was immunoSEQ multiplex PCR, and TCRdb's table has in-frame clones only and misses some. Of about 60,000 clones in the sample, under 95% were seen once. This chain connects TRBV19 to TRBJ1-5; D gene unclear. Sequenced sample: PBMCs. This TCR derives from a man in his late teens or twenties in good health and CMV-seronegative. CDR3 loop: CASSIGPAGQPQHF. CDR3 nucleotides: TGTGCCAGTAGTATTGGACCCGCGGGTCAGCCCCAGCATTTT.